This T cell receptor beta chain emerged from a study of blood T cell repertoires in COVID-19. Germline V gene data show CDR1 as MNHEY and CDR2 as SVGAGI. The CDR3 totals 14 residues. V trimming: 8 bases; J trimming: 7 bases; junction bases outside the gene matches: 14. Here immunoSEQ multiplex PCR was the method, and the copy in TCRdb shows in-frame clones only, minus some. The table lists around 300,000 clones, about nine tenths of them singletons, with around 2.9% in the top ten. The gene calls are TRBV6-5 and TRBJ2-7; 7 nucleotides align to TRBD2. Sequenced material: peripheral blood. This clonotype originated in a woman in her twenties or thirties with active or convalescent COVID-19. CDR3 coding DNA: TGTGCCAGCGTAGAACAGCGGGGCGGGCGGGAGCAGTACTTC. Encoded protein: CASVEQRGGREQYF.